This TCR beta chain was sequenced for a study of blood T cell repertoires in COVID-19. Study overall: The United States, Italy and Spain provided the acute and convalescent COVID-19 samples. T cells, B-cell-depleted T cells, or PBMCs provided the cDNA or gDNA that served as material.

As originally analysed: Reference gene primers were amplified, and this amplification served to estimate nucleated cell counts. Some clones are missing from TCRdb's copy, which holds only in-frame ones; the method was immunoSEQ multiplex PCR. V, J and clone size reflect that table, while D and trimming were determined from the DNA. The repertoire holds approximately 190,000 clones, with roughly 80% as singletons. Germline loops: CDR1 MRHNA, CDR2 SNTAGT. Trimming at V came to 5 bases and at J to 4 bases, leaving 4 bases not matched to a gene. The CDR3 runs to 14 residues. This chain connects TRBV6-4 to TRBJ1-1; the match to TRBD1 covers 10 bases. Sequenced sample: peripheral blood. This TCR came from a man aged 25-45 years with active or convalescent COVID-19. The CDR3 loop reads CASSMGQGTTEAFF. The CDR3 bases are TGTGCCAGCAGTATGGGACAGGGGACCACTGAAGCTTTCTTT.